This paragraph covers one TCR beta chain sequence. Its antigen is not identified. These data originate in a study of cytomegalovirus exposure and HLA in healthy donors. For the study at large: Genetic ancestry analysis placed more than 80% of the roughly 400 donors that were genotyped in the Caucasian-associated cluster.

This CDR3 contains 16 residues. Per germline, CDR1 MGHRA and CDR2 YSYEKL. V lost 3 bases to trimming and J lost 4 bases; unmatched junction nucleotides: 7. Whole-study findings and limits: TCR beta sequences reportedly predicted most subjects' HLA-A and HLA-B alleles accurately.

It was with 60 Vbeta and 13 Jbeta primers that the PCR ran. TCRdb's copy holds only in-frame clones and misses some; the assay was immunoSEQ multiplex PCR. The data show 90,000 to 110,000 clones, around 80% seen once. Donors were ostensibly healthy at sampling, although undocumented immune exposures were probable. Sequenced input: PBMCs. The chain carries TRBV4-1 and TRBJ2-1, with TRBD2 identical over 9 bases. This sequence was found in a middle-aged man in good health and CMV-seropositive. The DNA for the CDR3 is TGCGCCAGCAGCCAGGGACTAGCCTCAAGGTACAATGAGCAGTTCTTC. This sequence encodes CASSQGLASRYNEQFF.